A single sample gave rise to the 15 T cell receptor beta chains below, sequenced in a study of identical twins (TCRdb year 2016). The library was built by means of 5' RACE. Instrument on record: Illumina HiSeq 2000. TCRdb reprocessing: public reads trimmed at Q25 with fastp, clones called with MiXCR, in-frame beta chains kept. For every CDR3 protein sequence, its rows merge into one entry that carries the most common genes and DNA. The sample includes hundreds of thousands of distinct CDR3 sequences, with less than 7% observed a single time. About 1.8% of the sample comes from the top ten. Input material: naive T cells sorted from blood. Explained via the paper, the cell subset or site label denotes: cells isolated with a human naive T-cell isolation kit. These receptors came from a man aged 18-30 years in good health.

This chain uses TRBV24-1 with TRBJ2-3; maybe TRBD2 (6 bases). Germline CDR1 is KGHDR and CDR2 is SFDVKD. This CDR3 is 15 amino acids long. V gave up 6 bases and J gave up 0 bases, with 12 bases separating them. The CDR3 sequence is CATSRGTDSTDTQYF. The CDR3 DNA reads as TGTGCCACCAGTCGGGGGACGGACAGCACAGATACGCAGTATTTT.

In this sample, this clonotype turned up many times. The chain links TRBV12-3 or TRBV12-4 to TRBJ2-2; D not resolved. Trimming left V 5 bases short and J 7 bases short, with 11 bases between. The CDR3 consists of 13 residues. The CDR3 coding sequence is TGTGCCAGCAGTCCCCTGGCCGGCGGGGAGCTGTTTTTT. This encodes CASSPLAGGELFF.

CDR3 nucleotide sequence: TGTGCCAGTAGTGTACAGGACAGCTACGAGCAGTACTTC. As protein: CASSVQDSYEQYF. The chain recombines TRBV19 with TRBJ2-7; a possible D gene is TRBD1 (6 bases). CDR1 is LNHDA, CDR2 SQIVND, per germline (reference sequence). The CDR3 is made up of 13 amino acids. Trimming took off 5 bases at V and 3 bases at J, with 11 bases between the two ends.

This clonotype was detected many times. The rearrangement uses TRBV7-3 and TRBJ2-2, with D possibly matching TRBD1 (5 bases). V was shortened by 0 bases and J by 4 bases, with 6 bases between the two germline ends. Germline V gene sequence: CDR1 SGHTA, CDR2 FQGTGA. The CDR3 length is 14 residues. The CDR3 sequence: CASSLTRGTGELFF. The CDR3 DNA sequence: TGTGCCAGCAGCTTAACTAGGGGCACCGGGGAGCTGTTTTTT. Variable domain in full (rest from reference TRBV7-3 and TRBJ2-2): GAGVSQTPSNKVTEKGKYVELRCDPISGHTALYWYRQSLGQGPEFLIYFQGTGAADDSGLPNDRFFAVRPEGSVSTLKIQRTERGDSAVYLCASSLTRGTGELFFGEGSRLTVL.

This clonotype was observed many times. The rearrangement joins TRBV12-3 or TRBV12-4 to TRBJ2-5; TRBD2 aligns across 9 bases. V was clipped by 6 bases and J by 3 bases; unmatched bases: 5. The CDR3 sequence is 14 residues long. The CDR3 DNA sequence: TGTGCCAGCAGCCCTAGCGGGACTAAAGAGACCCAGTACTTC. This translates into CASSPSGTKETQYF.

This clonotype was seen ten or more times. CDR3 DNA sequence: TGTGCCAGCAGCTTAGCAGGGGGTCTGAATTCACCCCTCCACTTT. Residues: CASSLAGGLNSPLHF. The chain has TRBV7-8 and TRBJ1-6; a possible D gene is TRBD1 (6 bases). The germline CDR1 and CDR2 sequences are SGHVS and FQNEAQ. V gave up 0 bases and J gave up 7 bases, with 10 bases separating them. The CDR3 sequence is 15 residues long.

This clonotype was counted at least ten times. The chain recombines TRBV25-1 with TRBJ2-1; possibly TRBD1 or TRBD2 for D (6 bases each). V was clipped by 2 bases and J by 4 bases, with 12 bases between them. Looked up from germline, CDR1 is MGHDK and CDR2 is SYGVNS. This CDR3 is 15 amino acids long. The CDR3 DNA reads as TGTGCCAGCAGTGAAATGACTAGGGGGTACAATGAGCAGTTCTTC. It encodes CASSEMTRGYNEQFF.

In its sample, this clonotype was seen many times. The rearrangement links TRBV18 to TRBJ2-5, with no clear D. The CDR3 is made up of 13 amino acids. Between the trimmed V and J ends, which lost 4 bases and 2 bases, there was a span of 8 bases. Germline V gene lookup returns CDR1 KGHSH and CDR2 LQKENI. CDR3 DNA sequence: TGTGCCAGCTCACAAATAGTTCAAGAGACCCAGTACTTC. Its protein product is CASSQIVQETQYF.

In its sample, this clonotype was seen many times. The chain couples TRBV28 to TRBJ1-1, with 9 bases that match TRBD1. The CDR3 extends over 15 amino acids. Germline CDR1 is MDHEN and CDR2 is SYDVKM. V was clipped by 5 bases and J by 5 bases; unmatched bases: 9. CDR3 loop: CASSPLGQGSTEAFF. CDR3 nucleotide sequence: TGTGCCAGCAGTCCCCTCGGACAGGGGAGTACTGAAGCTTTCTTT.

This clonotype showed up just a few times. This sequence joins TRBV5-1 and TRBJ2-6, with TRBD1 matching over 8 bases. V was pared by 1 base and J by 3 bases, with 6 bases of the junction left unmatched. The CDR3 is made up of 17 amino acids. Germline loops: CDR1 SGHRS, CDR2 YFSETQ. CDR3 in amino acids: CASSLSQGAFGANVLTF. The DNA for the CDR3 is TGCGCCAGCAGCTTGAGCCAGGGGGCCTTTGGGGCCAACGTCCTGACTTTC.

V is TRBV18 and J is TRBJ2-2; D is unresolved. Trimming took off 4 bases at V and 0 bases at J, with 12 bases between the two ends. CDR1 is KGHSH, CDR2 LQKENI, per germline. The CDR3 consists of 16 residues. The CDR3 spells CASSLGQNANTGELFF. The CDR3 nucleotides are TGTGCCAGCTCACTTGGGCAGAACGCGAACACCGGGGAGCTGTTTTTT.

This clonotype was counted ten times or more. The V and J genes are TRBV12-3 or TRBV12-4 and TRBJ2-1; 10 bases align to TRBD1. The CDR3 sequence is 12 residues long. Trimming at V came to 4 bases and at J to 15 bases, leaving 6 bases not matched to a gene. The DNA for the CDR3 is TGTGCCAGCAGTTCCGACAGGGGGCAAGTGTTCTTC. It is translated as CASSSDRGQVFF.

At least ten counts were recorded for this clonotype. The J gene is TRBJ2-3, the V gene TRBV20-1, with D uncertain. Deletions cut 7 bases from V and 0 bases from J, with 5 bases between. There are 11 residues in the CDR3. Per the germline V gene, CDR1 is DFQATT and CDR2 is SNEGSKA (reference sequence). The CDR3 spells CSVVSTDTQYF. In nucleotides, the CDR3 is TGCAGTGTTGTGAGCACAGATACGCAGTATTTT.

This clonotype has just a few counts. The chain links TRBV4-1 to TRBJ2-5, with 8 positions matching TRBD1. The CDR3 sequence is 13 residues long. V lost 6 bases and J lost 5; bases outside the gene matches: 5. Germline loops: CDR1 MGHRA, CDR2 YSYEKL. The CDR3 DNA reads TGCGCCAGCAGAGACAGGGGTGGGGAGACCCAGTACTTC. It encodes CASRDRGGETQYF.

In regard to this clonotype: This sequence may be a read error, since a much larger clone differs from it by one base. The chain has TRBV6-5 and TRBJ1-4; possibly TRBD1 for D (6 bases). The CDR3 runs 14 residues. CDR1 and CDR2 (germline): MNHEY, SVGAGI. V lost 7 bases and J lost 3, with 12 bases in between. The CDR3 sequence is CASNFQGSNEKLFF. The CDR3 coding sequence is TGTGCCAGCAATTTCCAGGGGTCTAATGAAAAACTGTTTTTT.